Listed below are T cell receptor beta chains from one sample, sequenced in a study of T cell changes during pregnancy in multiple sclerosis. The method was immunoSEQ multiplex PCR; TCRdb's version includes in-frame clones alone and lacks a portion of them. In the table there are 25,000 to 40,000 clones, 89% of which are singletons. Specimen: CD8+ T cells from peripheral blood mononuclear cells, collected in the third trimester of pregnancy. Receptor source: a female donor with multiple sclerosis, enrolled in a pregnancy study. The CDR3 runs from the conserved cysteine through the conserved F or W. The D gene is left open where the match is weak. Some rows mark clone size as missing; the rest say once, few, many or name a class of expanded clone.

few	TRBD2	TRBJ2-7	TRBV29-1	CSVASGAYEQYF	TGCAGCGTAGCTAGCGGCGCCTACGAGCAGTACTTC
.	TRBD2	TRBJ2-7	TRBV27	CASSLPPGRGDDEQYF	TGTGCCAGCAGTTTACCCCCGGGGAGGGGCGACGACGAGCAGTACTTC
.	.	TRBJ2-4	TRBV7-9	CASSSASSAAKNIQYF	TGTGCCAGCAGCTCAGCATCTAGCGCAGCCAAAAACATTCAGTACTTC
.	.	TRBJ1-5	TRBV7-3	CASSIRSTAGTTYSNQPQHF	TGTGCCAGCAGCATTCGTTCGACAGCTGGGACTACGTATAGCAATCAGCCCCAGCATTTT
.	TRBD2	TRBJ2-7	TRBV7-2	CASSPLWGGETWGEQYF	TGTGCCAGCAGCCCTCTCTGGGGGGGAGAAACTTGGGGCGAGCAGTACTTC
.	TRBD1	TRBJ2-5	TRBV7-7	CASSPDRGTETQYF	TGTGCCAGCAGCCCGGACAGGGGTACGGAGACCCAGTACTTC
.	.	TRBJ2-5	TRBV27	CASSPKAPYGETQYF	TGTGCCAGCAGTCCAAAAGCCCCTTACGGGGAGACCCAGTACTTC
.	.	TRBJ2-7	TRBV7-9	CASSLGTGEQYF	TGTGCCAGCAGCTTAGGAACGGGCGAGCAGTACTTC
.	.	TRBJ2-1	TRBV11-2	CASSLESLNEQFF	TGTGCCAGCAGCTTAGAAAGCCTCAATGAGCAGTTCTTC
.	TRBD2	TRBJ2-1	TRBV27	CASSFPSGVNEQFF	TGTGCCAGCAGTTTTCCTAGCGGGGTTAATGAGCAGTTCTTC
.	TRBD2	TRBJ2-7	TRBV7-9	CASSSGTSSRFSYEQYF	TGTGCCAGCAGCTCCGGGACTAGCTCTCGTTTCTCCTACGAGCAGTACTTC
.	.	TRBJ1-2	TRBV27	CASRNTPLGGGYTF	TGTGCCAGCAGGAATACCCCCCTAGGCGGAGGCTACACCTTC
.	.	TRBJ2-7	TRBV27	CASSRAGRDEQYF	TGTGCCAGCAGTCGGGCGGGGAGAGACGAGCAGTACTTC
.	TRBD1	TRBJ1-1	TRBV19	CASSTGGTGVTEAFF	TGTGCCAGTAGTACGGGAGGGACAGGGGTGACTGAAGCTTTCTTT
once	.	TRBJ2-7	TRBV6-6	CASSLTRYEQYF	TGTGCCAGCAGCCTGACACGTTACGAGCAGTACTTC
.	.	TRBJ1-6	TRBV18	CASSPVAAGSPLHF	TGTGCCAGCTCACCAGTCGCCGCAGGATCACCCCTCCACTTT
once	.	TRBJ2-1	TRBV29-1	CSHQGNNEQFF	TGCAGCCATCAGGGGAACAATGAGCAGTTCTTC
.	.	TRBJ2-3	TRBV10-3	CAISDTVRTDTQYF	TGTGCCATCAGTGATACGGTGAGGACAGATACGCAGTATTTT
.	TRBD2	TRBJ2-1	TRBV6-4	CASSAGLADYNEQFF	TGTGCCAGCAGTGCCGGACTAGCGGACTACAATGAGCAGTTCTTC
once	.	TRBJ1-1	TRBV9	CASSPSQDPNTEAFF	TGTGCCAGCAGCCCCTCACAGGACCCGAACACTGAAGCTTTCTTT
.	.	TRBJ1-5	TRBV2	CASSVAYSNQPQHF	TGTGCCAGCAGTGTAGCCTATAGCAATCAGCCCCAGCATTTT
.	.	TRBJ2-3	TRBV10-3	CAISELGGNTQYF	TGTGCCATCAGTGAGTTGGGGGGAAATACGCAGTATTTT
many	TRBD2	TRBJ2-3	TRBV27	CASSLWGLVRDTQYF	TGTGCCAGCAGTTTATGGGGACTAGTAAGGGATACGCAGTATTTT
.	TRBD2	TRBJ2-1	TRBV7-3	CASSLGGGNEQFF	TGTGCCAGCAGCTTAGGGGGGGGCAATGAGCAGTTCTTC
.	TRBD2	TRBJ2-1	TRBV7-3	CASSLAGVRNEQFF	TGTGCCAGCAGCTTGGCGGGAGTACGTAATGAGCAGTTCTTC
.	.	TRBJ1-4	TRBV28	CASSPTGHPNNEKLFF	TGTGCCAGCAGCCCCACGGGACACCCCAATAATGAAAAACTGTTTTTT
.	TRBD1	TRBJ2-7	TRBV7-9	CASSRDRGYEQYF	TGTGCCAGCAGCCGGGACAGAGGCTACGAGCAGTACTTC
.	.	TRBJ2-7	TRBV11-1	CASSLRAGNDEQYF	TGTGCCAGCAGCTTACGAGCAGGGAACGACGAGCAGTACTTC
.	TRBD1	TRBJ2-7	TRBV11-2	CASRFPGQGDYEQYF	TGTGCCAGCAGATTTCCGGGACAGGGAGACTACGAGCAGTACTTC
.	TRBD1	TRBJ1-6	TRBV30	CAGSWDRGYYSPLHF	TGTGCGGGAAGCTGGGACAGGGGGTATTACTCACCCCTCCACTTT
.	.	TRBJ2-1	TRBV27	CASSYPGNEQFF	TGTGCCAGCAGTTATCCAGGTAATGAGCAGTTCTTC
.	TRBD1	TRBJ1-2	TRBV28	CASSPPPDRGIGYTF	TGTGCCAGCAGTCCCCCTCCGGACAGGGGAATTGGCTACACCTTC
once	.	TRBJ2-1	TRBV27	CASSLGALWGEQFF	TGTGCCAGCAGTTTAGGGGCTCTTTGGGGTGAGCAGTTCTTC
.	.	TRBJ2-5	TRBV4-1	CASSQGTGTVQETQYF	TGCGCCAGCAGCCAAGGGACCGGGACTGTACAAGAGACCCAGTACTTC
.	TRBD1	TRBJ1-4	TRBV29-1	CSVESGTGLHEKLFF	TGCAGCGTGGAGTCCGGGACAGGGCTGCATGAAAAACTGTTTTTT
.	.	TRBJ1-5	TRBV18	CASSPGRSGQPQHF	TGTGCCAGCTCACCCGGGCGGAGCGGTCAGCCCCAGCATTTT
.	.	TRBJ2-7	TRBV7-9	CASSPPDSSPHEQYF	TGTGCCAGCAGCCCCCCGGACAGCTCCCCTCACGAGCAGTACTTC
.	TRBD1	TRBJ1-4	TRBV7-9	CASSRPLSRDRVWDEKLFF	TGTGCCAGCAGCCGTCCGTTGTCCCGGGACAGGGTTTGGGATGAAAAACTGTTTTTT
.	.	TRBJ2-1	TRBV9	CASSAQHNNEQFF	TGTGCCAGCAGCGCACAGCATAACAATGAGCAGTTCTTC
.	.	TRBJ1-2	TRBV27	CASSLSRHLAYGYTF	TGTGCCAGCAGTTTATCGCGACACCTTGCCTATGGCTACACCTTC
.	.	TRBJ1-1	TRBV11-2	CASSLGANTEAFF	TGTGCCAGCAGCTTAGGGGCAAACACTGAAGCTTTCTTT
.	TRBD2	TRBJ2-3	TRBV9	CASSISPRGEGPDTQYF	TGTGCCAGCAGCATCTCCCCGCGGGGGGAGGGGCCAGATACGCAGTATTTT
.	.	TRBJ2-7	TRBV6-5	CATLGNYGTYEQYF	TGTGCCACTCTCGGAAATTACGGGACCTACGAGCAGTACTTC
.	.	TRBJ2-7	TRBV9	CASSVVAGSYEQYF	TGTGCCAGCAGCGTAGTTGCGGGATCATACGAGCAGTACTTC
.	TRBD2	TRBJ2-1	TRBV7-9	CASKTSGGNEQFF	TGTGCCAGCAAGACTAGCGGGGGCAATGAGCAGTTCTTC
.	.	TRBJ2-7	TRBV5-1	CASSLRTATKGTYEQYF	TGCGCCAGCAGCTTGAGGACAGCAACTAAAGGGACCTACGAGCAGTACTTC
.	TRBD1	TRBJ2-5	TRBV10-1	CANTVQGGTETQYF	TGCGCCAACACGGTACAGGGGGGAACAGAGACCCAGTACTTC
once	TRBD1	TRBJ1-2	TRBV27	CASSLQWAGTGVSRGYTF	TGTGCCAGCAGTTTACAATGGGCCGGGACAGGGGTATCGAGGGGCTACACCTTC
.	TRBD1	TRBJ2-1	TRBV2	CASSFPRTGGTYNEQFF	TGTGCCAGCAGTTTCCCCCGGACAGGGGGAACCTACAATGAGCAGTTCTTC
.	.	TRBJ2-1	TRBV4-1	CASSQKSLEYFSYNEQFF	TGCGCCAGCAGCCAGAAATCCCTAGAGTACTTCTCCTACAATGAGCAGTTCTTC
.	TRBD2	TRBJ2-1	TRBV27	CASSSNRGTSGGPFYNEQFF	TGTGCCAGCAGCTCCAATCGTGGGACTAGCGGGGGCCCCTTCTACAATGAGCAGTTCTTC
once	.	TRBJ2-3	TRBV27	CASSFQTATDTQYF	TGTGCCAGCAGTTTCCAGACTGCGACAGATACGCAGTATTTT
.	TRBD1	TRBJ2-7	TRBV29-1	CSVRPRDRIEQYF	TGCAGCGTCAGACCCCGGGACAGGATCGAGCAGTACTTC
.	.	TRBJ2-2	TRBV7-9	CASSFPPTSTGELFF	TGTGCCAGCAGCTTCCCACCAACGAGTACCGGGGAGCTGTTTTTT
.	TRBD1	TRBJ2-7	TRBV7-9	CASSHPPTGSYEQYF	TGTGCCAGCAGCCACCCCCCGACAGGGTCCTACGAGCAGTACTTC